This T cell receptor (beta chain) was observed in a study of T cell repertoires in cytomegalovirus infection. Study-wide background: Carrying CMV and the relevant HLA type showed in public TCR beta signatures.

In its sample, this clonotype was seen a few times. The target antigen is unknown. MiXCR, run by TCRdb on the reads, gives a single entry per CDR3 protein. The table has fewer than 1,000,000 distinct CDR3 sequences, around 30% seen once. V dropped 2 bases and J dropped 7 bases, with 18 bases sitting between them. CDR3 length: 15 residues. Germline V gives CDR1 SGDLS, CDR2 YYNGEE. This rearrangement joins TRBV9 to TRBJ1-2; a weak D match, TRBD1 (5 bases). Specimen: cultured CD8+ T cells from PBMCs, collected from culture after CMV antigen stimulation. The source is a human donor in good health (CMV status not recorded). Some clones in this sample may be carry-over from other donors' samples. CDR3 nucleotide sequence: TGTGCCAGCAGCGTCGTCAGGGAGGGTACCGGTGGCTACACCTTC. Its translation is CASSVVREGTGGYTF.